Listed below are T cell receptor beta chains from one sample, sequenced in a study of T cells in tumors after PD-1 blockade. Profiled with immunoSEQ multiplex PCR; TCRdb holds only in-frame clones, not every one. The table includes 60,000 to 65,000 clones, 74% detected once. Material: PBMCs, obtained after anti-PD-1 treatment. These receptors all stem from a human donor with basal cell carcinoma. The CDR3 runs from the conserved cysteine through the conserved F or W. A D gene is named only where the DNA matches it firmly. A row's size may be missing; if present it is once, few, many or a size class.

j_call | d_call | v_call | clone_size | cdr3_nt | cdr3_aa
TRBJ2-1 | TRBD1 | TRBV7-2 | . | TGTGCCAGCAGCCCCTCCGGGACAGTTGACAATGAGCAGTTCTTC | CASSPSGTVDNEQFF
TRBJ1-3 | . | TRBV7-9 | . | TGTGCCAGCAGCTCAGGGGCTGGTGTCTCTGGAAACACCATATATTTT | CASSSGAGVSGNTIYF
TRBJ2-1 | TRBD1 | TRBV5-1 | . | TGCGCCAGCAGCTTCCGACTGACAGGGTCCTACAATGAGCAGTTCTTC | CASSFRLTGSYNEQFF
TRBJ1-2 | TRBD1 | TRBV6-5 | . | TGTGCCAGCAGGGCCACACAGGGGGCCTTCTACACCTTC | CASRATQGAFYTF
TRBJ2-5 | . | TRBV18 | . | TGTGCCAGCTCACCAGGGACACAAGAGACCCAGTACTTC | CASSPGTQETQYF
TRBJ1-1 | . | TRBV15 | . | TGTGCCACCAGCAGAGATAAGAAATCGAACACTGAAGCTTTCTTT | CATSRDKKSNTEAFF
TRBJ1-5 | TRBD1 | TRBV5-1 | . | TGCGCCAGCAGCTGGGGGACAGGGGATCAGCCCCAGCATTTT | CASSWGTGDQPQHF
TRBJ1-2 | . | TRBV5-1 | . | TGCGCCAGCAGCACCGGGTCCTCCTATTATGGCTACACCTTC | CASSTGSSYYGYTF
TRBJ2-1 | . | TRBV5-1 | . | TGCGCCAGCAGCTTGGACCTCAGCTCCTACAATGAGCAGTTCTTC | CASSLDLSSYNEQFF
TRBJ2-6 | TRBD1 | TRBV2 | . | TGTGCCAGCAGTGTAGGGACAGGGTCTGGGGCCAACGTCCTGACTTTC | CASSVGTGSGANVLTF
TRBJ2-1 | . | TRBV2 | few | TGTGCCAGCAGGCCTAGCTTATACAATGAGCAGTTCTTC | CASRPSLYNEQFF
TRBJ2-2 | TRBD1 | TRBV5-1 | once | TGCGCCAGCAGACCAGTCGGGACAGTGAACACCGGGGAGCTGTTTTTT | CASRPVGTVNTGELFF
TRBJ1-2 | . | TRBV2 | large | TGTGCCAGCACAGGGGAAAGCGACTATGGCTACACCTTC | CASTGESDYGYTF
TRBJ2-7 | . | TRBV12-3/TRBV12-4 | . | TGTGCCAGCAGTTTAGATAACGGCGAGCAGTACTTC | CASSLDNGEQYF
TRBJ1-1 | . | TRBV15 | . | TGTGCCACGGCTCAGAGGGATGGGACTGAAGCTTTCTTT | CATAQRDGTEAFF
TRBJ2-1 | . | TRBV4-2 | . | TGTGCCAGCAGCCATCAAAAGGGATACGGGATTTACAATGAGCAGTTCTTC | CASSHQKGYGIYNEQFF
TRBJ1-5 | . | TRBV2 | . | TGTGCCAGCAGTGACGACGGCAATCAGCCCCAGCATTTT | CASSDDGNQPQHF
TRBJ2-7 | TRBD2 | TRBV7-8 | . | TGTGCCAGCAGCTTAGGGGAGCGGGGGGGCTCCTACGAGCAGTACTTC | CASSLGERGGSYEQYF
TRBJ2-7 | TRBD2 | TRBV9 | . | TGTGCCAGCAGCGTAGGACTAGCGTCCTACGAGCAGTACTTC | CASSVGLASYEQYF
TRBJ1-2 | . | TRBV12-3/TRBV12-4 | few | TGTGCCAGCAGTTTTGAGGGGGGCTATGGCTACACCTTC | CASSFEGGYGYTF
TRBJ2-7 | . | TRBV7-8 | . | TGTGCCAGCAGCTACTCGTCGTCCAAGATTTACGAGCAGTACTTC | CASSYSSSKIYEQYF
TRBJ2-5 | TRBD2 | TRBV20-1 | . | TGCAGTGCTAGTGGGGCTAGCGGGGGGGGAGAGACCCAGTACTTC | CSASGASGGGETQYF
TRBJ1-1 | . | TRBV7-9 | few | TGTGCCAGCAGCCAGAGTGGGATCACTGAAGCTTTCTTT | CASSQSGITEAFF
TRBJ2-7 | . | TRBV24-1 | few | TGTGCCACCAGTGATTACAGGACTCCTACCGAGCAGTACTTC | CATSDYRTPTEQYF
TRBJ1-6 | TRBD1 | TRBV5-6 | . | TGTGCCAGCAGCTTGGGAACCGGGACAGGGATGAATTCACCCCTCCACTTT | CASSLGTGTGMNSPLHF
TRBJ1-1 | . | TRBV28 | . | TGTGCCAGCAGCCGGACAGCTGAAGCTTTCTTT | CASSRTAEAFF
TRBJ1-2 | . | TRBV28 | . | TGTGCCAGCACGCGGGTAAACTATGGCTACACCTTC | CASTRVNYGYTF
TRBJ2-7 | TRBD1 | TRBV5-6 | . | TGTGCCAGCAGTCGTGCTCCGGGTGCACAGGGGGCTCGCGAGCAGTACTTC | CASSRAPGAQGAREQYF
TRBJ1-6 | . | TRBV2 | . | TGTGCCAGCTCCGAAGGGCAGGGGCCTTCACCCCTCCACTTT | CASSEGQGPSPLHF
TRBJ1-2 | . | TRBV6-1 | once | TGTGCCAGCAGTGACAGGGACTATGGCTACACCTTC | CASSDRDYGYTF
TRBJ2-7 | . | TRBV7-8 | . | TGTGCCAGCAGCCCCGGATACGAGCAGTACTTC | CASSPGYEQYF
TRBJ2-7 | TRBD2 | TRBV4-1 | few | TGCGCCAGCAGCCGAAAGCGGGGGGGGGCCTCCTACGAGCAGTACTTC | CASSRKRGGASYEQYF
TRBJ1-4 | . | TRBV5-1 | . | TGCGCCAGCAGCTTCACGGATAGGAGTGAAAAACTGTTTTTT | CASSFTDRSEKLFF
TRBJ2-3 | TRBD2 | TRBV6-4 | . | TGTGCCAGCAGTCTGGGTAGCGGGGGGGCTGAGGATACGCAGTATTTT | CASSLGSGGAEDTQYF
TRBJ2-1 | . | TRBV5-4 | once | TGTGCCAGCAGCCGACAGGTCGAGAATGAGCAGTTCTTC | CASSRQVENEQFF
TRBJ1-3 | . | TRBV15 | . | TGTGCCACCAGCAGAGGGGGCTCTGGAAACACCATATATTTT | CATSRGGSGNTIYF
TRBJ2-7 | TRBD1 | TRBV5-5 | . | TGTGCCAGCAGCCCCGCGAGCGGGACAGGGGGTTTACAAGGGTACTTC | CASSPASGTGGLQGYF
TRBJ2-1 | TRBD1 | TRBV2 | once | TGTGCCAGCACCGGACAGGGGTACAATGAGCAGTTCTTC | CASTGQGYNEQFF
TRBJ2-2 | TRBD2 | TRBV6-4 | . | TGTGCCAGCAATAGCGGGACCGGGGAGCTGTTTTTT | CASNSGTGELFF
TRBJ1-6 | . | TRBV19 | once | TGTGCCAGTAGTTTCCCCCTTGGGGGCGGATCACCCCTCCACTTT | CASSFPLGGGSPLHF
TRBJ2-4 | . | TRBV19 | . | TGTGCCAGTAGTATAGAATGGGGGAATTCGAAAGAGGCCAAAAACATTCAGTACTTC | CASSIEWGNSKEAKNIQYF
TRBJ2-7 | TRBD1 | TRBV10-1 | . | TGCGCCAGCAGTTTCGGACAGGGTCTCTCCTACGAGCAGTACTTC | CASSFGQGLSYEQYF
TRBJ1-3 | . | TRBV30 | . | TGTGCCTGGAGTGTACTTGATGGGCTCAGCTCTGGAAACACCATATATTTT | CAWSVLDGLSSGNTIYF
TRBJ1-1 | . | TRBV7-2 | . | TGTGCCAGCAGCGGGGGTGGGAGGGGCTTGAACACTGAAGCTTTCTTT | CASSGGGRGLNTEAFF
TRBJ2-3 | . | TRBV5-1 | . | TGCGCCAGCAGCTTGCCGGCCGAGGCGCAGTATTTT | CASSLPAEAQYF
TRBJ1-2 | TRBD1 | TRBV27 | . | TGTGCCAGCAGTTGGGCAGGGGGAGCTAACTATGGCTACACCTTC | CASSWAGGANYGYTF
TRBJ1-6 | TRBD1 | TRBV6-5 | . | TGTGCCAGCAATAACAGGGGCGGGAATTCACCCCTCCACTTT | CASNNRGGNSPLHF
TRBJ1-1 | . | TRBV10-1 | few | TGCGCCAGCAGTTTACAGCTAAACACTGAAGCTTTCTTT | CASSLQLNTEAFF
TRBJ2-7 | . | TRBV4-1 | . | TGCGCCAGCAGCCAAGATGGCCGCCGTCAGTACTTC | CASSQDGRRQYF
TRBJ2-2 | TRBD2 | TRBV7-2 | . | TGTGCCAGCAGCTTAGGGGCTAGCGGGGGGGCCGGCGGGGAGCTGTTTTTT | CASSLGASGGAGGELFF
TRBJ2-2 | . | TRBV5-1 | few | TGCGCCAGCAGCCTCGACACATACACCGGGGAGCTGTTTTTT | CASSLDTYTGELFF
TRBJ2-3 | TRBD2 | TRBV6-4 | . | TGTGCCAGCAGTGACGGGCCAGCGGGGGGACCCCAAGATACGCAGTATTTT | CASSDGPAGGPQDTQYF
TRBJ1-6 | TRBD1 | TRBV3-1/TRBV3-2 | . | TGTGCCAGCAGCCCGGACAGGTTAAATTCACCCCTCCACTTT | CASSPDRLNSPLHF
TRBJ2-1 | TRBD2 | TRBV24-1 | . | TGTGCCACCGTAGCGGGGGACCCCAATGAGCAGTTCTTC | CATVAGDPNEQFF
TRBJ2-2 | TRBD1 | TRBV6-6 | . | TGTGCCAGCACCGCAGGGGGGAACACCGGGGAGCTGTTTTTT | CASTAGGNTGELFF